This T cell receptor beta chain was identified in a study of blood T cell repertoires in COVID-19. Overall study context: The United States, Italy and Spain provided the acute and convalescent COVID-19 samples.

Assay used: immunoSEQ multiplex PCR; TCRdb lists only in-frame clones, some missing. The sample has roughly 56,000 clones, roughly 90% seen once. The TCR sequence derives from a human donor in a cohort sampled during active COVID-19. Sequenced: peripheral blood.

The chain's CDR3 is CARAGRHEQFF. For the CDR3, the DNA is TGTGCCAGGGCAGGGCGCCATGAGCAGTTCTTC. The chain has TRBV19 and TRBJ2-1; perhaps TRBD1 as D (5 bases). Between the trimmed V and J ends, which lost 9 bases and 8 bases, there was a span of 11 bases. Germline loops: CDR1 LNHDA, CDR2 SQIVND (reference sequence). The CDR3 totals 11 residues.